The sequence of this T cell receptor (beta chain) was determined in a study of T cells in Graves' hyperthyroidism and ophthalmopathy (dated 2019 in TCRdb). For the wider study: Peripheral blood was sampled at the time of initial diagnosis, prior to any treatment. After blood sampling, hyperthyroidism patients were treated with methimazole at a starting dose of 30 mg daily, and ophthalmopathy patients were treated with high-dose intravenous methylprednisolone. For training and testing, the 100 or so patients in the discovery cohort were randomly divided in a 7:3 ratio. The study also compared thyroid tissue and blood T-cell repertoires from a handful of Graves' hyperthyroidism patients. An independent validation cohort of around 19 hyperthyroidism patients and approximately 17 patients who later progressed to ophthalmopathy tested prospective prediction of ophthalmopathy. TCR Vbeta CDR3 sequencing of 120 to 150 peripheral blood samples (43 ophthalmopathy, around 80 hyperthyroidism and around 17 progressor patients) is reported in the paper. To identify TCR V-J signatures that set the groups apart, the researchers used a discovery cohort of about a hundred patients, made up of some 41 with Graves' ophthalmopathy and about 55 with stable Graves' hyperthyroidism.

There are many counts of this clonotype. Its antigen is currently not known. Base qualities are not provided; no much larger clone lies one nucleotide away. A patient counted as having stable Graves' hyperthyroidism if no progression to ophthalmopathy occurred over 18 months of follow-up. Hyperthyroidism patients were aged 18 to 65 years and newly diagnosed, with disease duration of less than 2 months. Patients with uncontrolled infections, other autoimmune diseases, pregnancy or lactation were excluded. Diagnoses relied on clinical symptoms, serum thyroxine and TRAb, thyroid ultrasound and orbital computed tomography. PBMCs were isolated from 10 ml of fresh peripheral blood by Ficoll-Paque density gradient centrifugation. Trizol reagent was used to extract total RNA, and RNA quality was then checked on an Agilent 2100 Bioanalyzer. The TCR beta CDR3 regions were amplified from RNA transcripts. For the first round of RT-PCR on the TCR CDR3, the HTBI primer set was used together with the Qiagen OneStep RT-PCR kit. Libraries were constructed in a second round of multiplex PCR, after which size selection and purification were performed. Libraries were sequenced paired-end with 100 bp reads on an Illumina HiSeq2000. As for the authors' bioinformatics: SOAPnuke was used to process the raw data, removing reads that contained adapters or uncalled bases, had a mean Phred below 15, or lacked an exact match to the constant primer or identifier. High-quality paired reads were merged with COPE v1.2.5, and unique nucleotide sequences were defined as clonotypes. Clonotypes were aligned to IMGT TRBV, TRBD and TRBJ reference segments using MiTCR v1.1. The analysis was restricted to V-J combinations with a frequency above 0.0001, which together covered 98% to 99.2% of the repertoires. A TCS score was defined as the ratio between F50 (clonal expansion) and ExV (chaos), using BLOSUM62-based TCRdist between CDR3 peptides within each V-J. Welch's t-statistics and random forest reduced 500 to 650 V-J features to 13, which were used in a naive Bayes classifier (R e1071). The raw public data were reprocessed by TCRdb itself: fastp quality trimming at Q25, MiXCR clonotype calling, in-frame beta chains only. Duplicate CDR3 protein sequences are folded into a single record with the most common DNA and genes. The V and J calls come from TCRdb's annotation, not from the publication. This sample comprises some 720,000 distinct CDR3 sequences, less than 20% of them detected only once. The ten top clones hold approximately 8.4% of the sample.

Looking up the germline V gene (reference sequence) yields CDR1 GTSNPN and CDR2 SVGIG. The CDR3 runs 13 residues from the cysteine to the phenylalanine. This entry keeps only the CDR3 DNA: 39 bases, framed from base 1. V is cut back by 8 bases and J by 2 bases, with 6 bases in the junction unmatched. Study-wide findings and limitations: Most expanded thyroid clonotypes (frequency above 0.001) were also detected in blood, suggesting blood repertoires may reflect thyroid immune responses. A 13 V-J signature model separated ophthalmopathy from stable hyperthyroidism, with 87.88% sensitivity and 81.08% specificity in cross-validation and 80%/75% in testing. During validation, the model predicted progression to ophthalmopathy a median of about 6.5 months ahead of onset, with 60% to 71% sensitivity and under 85% specificity. No statistical method was used to set the sample size in advance, and investigators knew the group allocation.

In this chain, TRBV30 is recombined with TRBJ2-7, with 10 bases aligning to TRBD1. Sequencing input: blood. The TCR sequence derives from a man aged 18-30 years with Graves' hyperthyroidism. For the CDR3, the sequence is CALEDRGAYEQYF. The nucleotide sequence reads TGTGCCCTGGAGGACAGGGGGGCCTACGAGCAGTACTTC. Outside the CDR3, residues come from the reference TRBV30 and TRBJ2-7 proteins, so the full variable domain is: SQTIHQWPATLVQPVGSPLSLECTVEGTSNPNLYWYRQAAGRGLQLLFYSVGIGQISSEVPQNLSASRPQDRQFILSSKKLLLSDSGFYLCALEDRGAYEQYFGPGTRLTVT.